Here is one T cell receptor (beta chain) with its context. The antigen is unknown. This sample was included in a study of regulatory T cells in long-lasting Graves disease. Study-wide findings and caveats: Newly diagnosed disease favored TRBV20-1 and TRBJ2-1 over persistent disease.

The time point here: newly diagnosed GD, antithyroid drugs for less than 3 months. PBMC RNA was the source of the TCR library. Building of the TCR beta libraries involved iRepertoire HTBI primers and Arm-PCR of CDR3 regions. TCRdb re-derived calls from the multiplex PCR reads in MiXCR, one entry per CDR3 protein. The sample lists about 540,000 distinct CDR3 sequences; roughly 14% were seen once. CDR1 and CDR2 from the germline V gene are MGHDK and SYGVNS. CDR3 length equals 16 residues. V shed 5 bases and J shed 0 bases, with 17 bases lying between them. These same data were also listed under a study on T cells in Graves' hyperthyroidism and ophthalmopathy. Per that paper: HTBI primers drove first-round RT-PCR of the TCR CDR3.

Sequencing was performed on peripheral blood mononuclear cells (PBMCs), taken at new diagnosis, from a patient treated with antithyroid drugs. The rearrangement links TRBV25-1 to TRBJ2-7; perhaps D is TRBD1 or TRBD2 (6 bases each). This TCR derives from a man aged 30-40 years with Graves disease. CDR3: CASSWGVQGGSYEQYF. DNA for the CDR3: TGTGCCAGCAGTTGGGGGGTACAGGGAGGCTCCTACGAGCAGTACTTC.